The 31 T cell receptor beta chains below come from one sample, sequenced in a study of OX40 agonist ivuxolimab in advanced cancers. The method was immunoSEQ multiplex PCR; TCRdb's version includes in-frame clones alone and lacks a portion of them. The data contain some 110,000 clones, 85% to 95% of them singletons. The sequencing here drew on CD4+ or CD8+ T cells sorted from blood, taken in a trial of the OX40 agonist ivuxolimab. The receptors come from an adult with an advanced solid tumor such as melanoma, head and neck, liver or kidney cancer.

This rearrangement joins TRBV5-1 to TRBJ2-7, with D possibly matching TRBD1 (6 bases). This CDR3 has 14 residues. V lost 6 bases to trimming and J lost 1 base, with 14 bases between them. CDR1 is SGHRS, CDR2 YFSETQ, per germline. The DNA for the CDR3 is TGCGCCAGCACAAATACAGGGTATTCCTACGAGCAGTACTTC. Its translation: CASTNTGYSYEQYF.

The gene calls are TRBV5-1 and TRBJ2-1; tentative D call: TRBD1 (6 bases). Deletions cut 4 bases from V and 10 bases from J, with 15 bases between. Per the germline V gene, CDR1 is SGHRS and CDR2 is YFSETQ. CDR3 length: 13 residues. This chain's CDR3 is CASSEQGQGEQFF. The CDR3 DNA is TGCGCCAGCAGCGAACAGGGACAAGGGGAGCAGTTCTTC.

V gene TRBV28 combines with J gene TRBJ2-7, with 12 bases matching TRBD2. The CDR3 is made up of 14 amino acids. Germline CDR1 and CDR2: MDHEN and SYDVKM. V gave up 11 bases and J gave up 0 bases; unmatched junction bases: 5. The CDR3 nucleotides read TGTGCCGCGAAGACTAGCGGGAGCTCCTACGAGCAGTACTTC. The encoded protein is CAAKTSGSSYEQYF.

This chain connects TRBV7-2 to TRBJ1-5; D possibly corresponds to TRBD1 (5 bases). From germline, CDR1 is SGHTA and CDR2 FQGNSA. V shed 5 bases and J shed 4 bases, with 15 bases lying between them. The CDR3 totals 15 residues. CDR3 region: CASSTEAGPNQPQHF. The CDR3 bases are TGTGCCAGCAGCACCGAGGCAGGGCCGAATCAGCCCCAGCATTTT.

The V gene is TRBV9, the J gene TRBJ2-3; TRBD2 aligns across 8 bases. V gave up 4 bases and J gave up 3 bases; unmatched junction bases: 13. The germline CDR1 and CDR2 sequences are SGDLS and YYNGEE. CDR3 length equals 17 residues. The CDR3 spells CASSSGGGGSGTDTQYF. DNA for the CDR3: TGTGCCAGCAGCTCCGGGGGGGGCGGTTCCGGTACAGATACGCAGTATTTT.

This chain joins TRBV11-2 and TRBJ2-2; D not resolved. V dropped 5 bases and J dropped 6 bases, with 10 bases sitting between them. CDR3 length: 13 residues. Germline-derived CDR1 and CDR2 are SGHAT and FQNNGV. The chain's CDR3 is CASSREAAGELFF. In DNA, the CDR3 is TGTGCCAGCAGCCGAGAGGCAGCCGGGGAGCTGTTTTTT.

The chain is built from TRBV6-5 and TRBJ2-2; perhaps TRBD1 as D (6 bases). Germline V lookup: CDR1 MNHEY, CDR2 SVGAGI. V gave up 6 bases and J gave up 6 bases, with 14 bases separating them. The CDR3 has 14 amino acids. CDR3 sequence (DNA): TGTGCCAGCAGCAGAAACAGGGAAGCCGGGGAGCTGTTTTTT. This translates into CASSRNREAGELFF.

V usage is TRBV28 and J usage is TRBJ1-1; TRBD1 might be the D (6 bases). Looked up from germline, CDR1 is MDHEN and CDR2 is SYDVKM. CDR3 size: 17 residues. V dropped 6 bases and J dropped 1 base, with 21 bases sitting between them. In DNA form, the CDR3 reads TGTGCCAGCAGCCACGCTCACAGAGGGGGACCGAACACTGAAGCTTTCTTT. As protein: CASSHAHRGGPNTEAFF.

This clone was picked up a small number of times. The genes are TRBV4-1 and TRBJ1-5; TRBD1 matches at 8 bases. The ends lost 4 bases at V and 7 bases at J; junction bases unmatched: 12. The germline gives CDR1 MGHRA, CDR2 YSYEKL. CDR3 length: 16 amino acids. The chain's CDR3 is CASSPGTGPALQPQHF. In nucleotides, the CDR3 is TGCGCCAGCAGCCCCGGGACAGGCCCCGCGCTCCAGCCCCAGCATTTT.

This clone was seen a handful of times. The chain has TRBV7-2 and TRBJ1-5; TRBD1 is a possible D gene (5 bases). With 0 bases removed from V and 7 bases from J, the gap between germline ends came to 7 bases. This CDR3 has 13 residues. Germline-derived CDR1 and CDR2 are SGHTA and FQGNSA. The CDR3 bases are TGTGCCAGCAGCTTAGCGGGGGGGCAGCCCCAGCATTTT. Its protein is CASSLAGGQPQHF.

V is TRBV2 and J is TRBJ2-7; 10 bases map to TRBD1. The germline V gene encodes CDR1 SNHLY and CDR2 FYNNEI. Trimming cost V 5 bases and J 6 bases; bases outside gene matches: 10. This CDR3 has 15 residues. The CDR3 region has the DNA TGTGCCAGCAGTATTAGCGGGACAGGGGAAACCGAGCAGTACTTC. This encodes CASSISGTGETEQYF. The full variable domain, completed using reference TRBV2 and TRBJ2-7, is EPEVTQTPSHQVTQMGQEVILRCVPISNHLYFYWYRQILGQKVEFLVSFYNNEISEKSEIFDDQFSVERPDGSNFTLKIRSTKLEDSAMYFCASSISGTGETEQYFGPGTRLTVT.

This chain links TRBV28 with TRBJ2-1, with D tentatively TRBD2 (6 bases). This CDR3 has 13 residues. Trimming shortened V by 8 bases and J by 2 bases, and 10 bases separated the two germline ends. Looked up from germline, CDR1 is MDHEN and CDR2 is SYDVKM. The CDR3 region is CASRDSTYNEQFF. CDR3 nucleotide sequence: TGTGCCAGCCGGGACTCAACCTACAATGAGCAGTTCTTC.

The chain has TRBV11-1 and TRBJ2-3; D may be TRBD1 or TRBD2 (5 bases each). The CDR3 is 14 residues long. The germline V and J ends were trimmed by 11 bases and 1 base, with 16 bases remaining between them. The germline V gene encodes CDR1 SGHAT and CDR2 FQDESV (reference sequence). The CDR3 loop reads CASRQGEGTDTQYF. Here the CDR3 DNA reads TGTGCCTCGCGGCAGGGAGAGGGCACAGATACGCAGTATTTT.

The chain links TRBV27 to TRBJ2-7, with D uncertain. This CDR3 comprises 13 residues. Trimming stripped 4 bases from V and 0 bases from J, with 7 bases between. Germline assignment: CDR1 MNHEY and CDR2 SMNVEV (reference sequence). CDR3 sequence reads: CASSSGGSYEQYF. DNA of the CDR3: TGTGCCAGCAGTTCCGGCGGCTCCTACGAGCAGTACTTC.

This clone was seen only a few times. J is TRBJ1-2 and V is TRBV9; D is ambiguous. The CDR3 has 14 residues. Germline CDR1 and CDR2: SGDLS and YYNGEE. V was cut by 1 base and J by 4 bases, with 11 bases left in between. The CDR3 spells CASSVTEGRYGYTF. As DNA, the CDR3 is TGTGCCAGCAGCGTAACGGAGGGCCGCTATGGCTACACCTTC.

This clone came up a few times. The chain employs TRBV29-1 and TRBJ1-5; no clear D gene. V lost 4 bases to trimming and J lost 7 bases, with 11 bases between them. The germline gives CDR1 SQVTM, CDR2 ANQGSEA. The CDR3 runs to 12 residues. This CDR3 is CSVGIHGQPQHF. CDR3 DNA sequence: TGCAGCGTTGGAATACACGGGCAGCCCCAGCATTTT.

The chain employs TRBV15 and TRBJ2-6, with D unresolved. CDR3 length: 16 residues. Germline V lookup: CDR1 LNHNV, CDR2 YYDKDF (reference sequence). Trimming removed 2 bases at V and 2 bases at J, with 10 bases between. CDR3 nucleotides: TGTGCCACCAGCAGATCCCTAGGTCCTGGGGCCAACGTCCTGACTTTC. This gives the protein CATSRSLGPGANVLTF.

V is TRBV7-3 and J is TRBJ2-1, with D possibly being TRBD2 (6 bases). In germline, CDR1 is SGHTA, CDR2 FQGTGA. This CDR3 has 14 amino acids. Trimming cost V 3 bases and J 5 bases, with 11 bases left between them. The DNA for the CDR3 is TGTGCCAGCAGCTTTCCGGGAGTCCACAATGAGCAGTTCTTC. Protein: CASSFPGVHNEQFF. The whole variable domain, filled in from reference TRBV7-3 and TRBJ2-1, reads GAGVSQTPSNKVTEKGKYVELRCDPISGHTALYWYRQSLGQGPEFLIYFQGTGAADDSGLPNDRFFAVRPEGSVSTLKIQRTERGDSAVYLCASSFPGVHNEQFFGPGTRLTVL.

The CDR3 DNA sequence: TGTGCCAGCAGTCCGGACAGGGAGAACACTGAAGCTTTCTTT. It is translated as CASSPDRENTEAFF. V gene TRBV6-6 combines with J gene TRBJ1-1; 8 bases are a match to TRBD1. V gave up 5 bases and J gave up 1 base; unmatched junction bases: 3. Germline loops: CDR1 MNHNY, CDR2 SVGAGI (reference sequence). The CDR3 loop spans 14 amino acids.

This clone is classed as medium-sized. The chain couples TRBV9 to TRBJ1-3; D is unclear. The germline V gene encodes CDR1 SGDLS and CDR2 YYNGEE. The CDR3 extends over 15 amino acids. V was shortened by 4 bases and J by 1 base, with 12 bases between the two germline ends. The CDR3 DNA reads as TGTGCCAGCAGCACCGATGGGGTTTCTGGAAACACCATATATTTT. As protein: CASSTDGVSGNTIYF.

The J gene is TRBJ1-1, the V gene TRBV6-6; no firm D call. CDR1 and CDR2 from the germline V gene are MNHNY and SVGAGI (reference sequence). The CDR3 loop spans 13 amino acids. V shed 2 bases and J shed 2 bases, with 6 bases lying between them. CDR3 sequence reads: CASSYRDNTEAFF. The CDR3 DNA reads as TGTGCCAGCAGTTACAGGGATAACACTGAAGCTTTCTTT.

The CDR3 sequence is CASSDNGNTGELFF. The CDR3 DNA follows: TGTGCCAGCAGTGACAACGGAAACACCGGGGAGCTGTTTTTT. This chain uses TRBV2 with TRBJ2-2; D unresolved. V dropped 3 bases and J dropped 2 bases, with 7 bases sitting between them. The CDR3 has 14 amino acids. CDR1 and CDR2 from the germline V gene are SNHLY and FYNNEI.

The gene calls are TRBV19 and TRBJ2-1; D is undetermined. This CDR3 is 13 amino acids long. Trimming shortened V by 6 bases and J by 10 bases, and 16 bases separated the two germline ends. Germline-derived CDR1 and CDR2 are LNHDA and SQIVND (reference sequence). Here the CDR3 reads CASSSDGQQEQFF. CDR3 nucleotides: TGTGCCAGTAGCTCGGACGGCCAACAGGAGCAGTTCTTC. The full variable domain, rest sourced from reference TRBV19 and TRBJ2-1, is DGGITQSPKYLFRKEGQNVTLSCEQNLNHDAMYWYRQDPGQGLRLIYYSQIVNDFQKGDIAEGYSVSREKKESFPLTVTSAQKNPTAFYLCASSSDGQQEQFFGPGTRLTVL.

V gene TRBV2 combines with J gene TRBJ1-1, with TRBD1 as a possible D gene (6 bases). The germline V gene encodes CDR1 SNHLY and CDR2 FYNNEI. CDR3 size: 13 residues. V was clipped by 9 bases and J by 1 base, with 12 bases between them. CDR3 in amino acids: CARRQAPNTEAFF. The CDR3 DNA sequence: TGTGCCAGGAGACAGGCGCCGAACACTGAAGCTTTCTTT.

This chain connects TRBV11-2 to TRBJ2-3; D call uncertain. CDR1 SGHAT and CDR2 FQNNGV come from the germline V gene. The CDR3 extends over 14 amino acids. Trimming stripped 1 base from V and 0 bases from J, with 5 bases between. CDR3 bases: TGTGCCAGCAGCTTAGGGCCGAGCACAGATACGCAGTATTTT. As protein: CASSLGPSTDTQYF.

The rearrangement links TRBV6-6 to TRBJ1-3; no clear D gene. CDR1 and CDR2 from the germline V gene are MNHNY and SVGAGI (reference sequence). V was shortened by 7 bases and J by 1 base, with 14 bases between the two germline ends. The length of the CDR3 is 15 residues. CDR3 amino acids: CASIEGVRSGNTIYF. CDR3 nucleotides: TGTGCCAGCATTGAGGGTGTCCGGTCTGGAAACACCATATATTTT.

The chain joins TRBV7-9 to TRBJ2-5; D is perhaps TRBD2 (5 bases). CDR1 and CDR2 from the germline V gene are SEHNR and FQNEAQ (reference sequence). CDR3 length: 14 amino acids. Trimming stripped 2 bases from V and 2 bases from J, with 9 bases between. The CDR3 sequence is CASSLISGQETQYF. The CDR3 nucleotides read TGTGCCAGCAGCTTAATCTCGGGGCAAGAGACCCAGTACTTC. The full variable domain, completed using reference TRBV7-9 and TRBJ2-5, is DTGVSQNPRHKITKRGQNVTFRCDPISEHNRLYWYRQTLGQGPEFLTYFQNEAQLEKSRLLSDRFSAERPKGSFSTLEIQRTEQGDSAMYLCASSLISGQETQYFGPGTRLLVL.

The chain carries TRBV18 and TRBJ1-5; D not resolved. Trimming took 1 base from V and 6 from J, leaving 16 bases between them. This CDR3 contains 16 residues. Germline CDR1 KGHSH, CDR2 LQKENI. The CDR3 region has the DNA TGTGCCAGCTCACCACGGGCAAAAAAAGAGGGTCAGCCCCAGCATTTT. As protein: CASSPRAKKEGQPQHF.

The chain combines TRBV6-4 with TRBJ2-3, with 13 positions matching TRBD2. In germline, CDR1 is MRHNA, CDR2 SNTAGT. The CDR3 is 15 residues long. J was trimmed by 5 bases and V by 6 bases; bases with no gene match: 5. The CDR3 sequence: CASRRLAGGGDTQYF. As DNA, the CDR3 is TGTGCCAGCAGAAGACTAGCGGGAGGAGGAGATACGCAGTATTTT.

The chain joins TRBV7-3 to TRBJ2-5, with TRBD2 matching 12 bases. Germline CDR1 and CDR2: SGHTA and FQGTGA. The CDR3 extends over 16 amino acids. V gave up 5 bases and J gave up 5 bases; unmatched junction bases: 9. The CDR3 region is CASSPSTTSGSETQYF. The CDR3 coding sequence is TGTGCCAGCAGCCCGAGTACGACTAGCGGGAGTGAGACCCAGTACTTC.

The gene calls are TRBV7-3 and TRBJ2-1, with unresolved D. The CDR3 sequence is 16 residues long. Germline CDR1 and CDR2: SGHTA and FQGTGA. The V gene lost 1 base and the J gene lost 3 bases, with 13 bases spanning the gap. CDR3 protein: CASSLNDGPVYNEQFF. The CDR3 DNA is TGTGCCAGCAGCTTAAACGACGGTCCCGTCTACAATGAGCAGTTCTTC.